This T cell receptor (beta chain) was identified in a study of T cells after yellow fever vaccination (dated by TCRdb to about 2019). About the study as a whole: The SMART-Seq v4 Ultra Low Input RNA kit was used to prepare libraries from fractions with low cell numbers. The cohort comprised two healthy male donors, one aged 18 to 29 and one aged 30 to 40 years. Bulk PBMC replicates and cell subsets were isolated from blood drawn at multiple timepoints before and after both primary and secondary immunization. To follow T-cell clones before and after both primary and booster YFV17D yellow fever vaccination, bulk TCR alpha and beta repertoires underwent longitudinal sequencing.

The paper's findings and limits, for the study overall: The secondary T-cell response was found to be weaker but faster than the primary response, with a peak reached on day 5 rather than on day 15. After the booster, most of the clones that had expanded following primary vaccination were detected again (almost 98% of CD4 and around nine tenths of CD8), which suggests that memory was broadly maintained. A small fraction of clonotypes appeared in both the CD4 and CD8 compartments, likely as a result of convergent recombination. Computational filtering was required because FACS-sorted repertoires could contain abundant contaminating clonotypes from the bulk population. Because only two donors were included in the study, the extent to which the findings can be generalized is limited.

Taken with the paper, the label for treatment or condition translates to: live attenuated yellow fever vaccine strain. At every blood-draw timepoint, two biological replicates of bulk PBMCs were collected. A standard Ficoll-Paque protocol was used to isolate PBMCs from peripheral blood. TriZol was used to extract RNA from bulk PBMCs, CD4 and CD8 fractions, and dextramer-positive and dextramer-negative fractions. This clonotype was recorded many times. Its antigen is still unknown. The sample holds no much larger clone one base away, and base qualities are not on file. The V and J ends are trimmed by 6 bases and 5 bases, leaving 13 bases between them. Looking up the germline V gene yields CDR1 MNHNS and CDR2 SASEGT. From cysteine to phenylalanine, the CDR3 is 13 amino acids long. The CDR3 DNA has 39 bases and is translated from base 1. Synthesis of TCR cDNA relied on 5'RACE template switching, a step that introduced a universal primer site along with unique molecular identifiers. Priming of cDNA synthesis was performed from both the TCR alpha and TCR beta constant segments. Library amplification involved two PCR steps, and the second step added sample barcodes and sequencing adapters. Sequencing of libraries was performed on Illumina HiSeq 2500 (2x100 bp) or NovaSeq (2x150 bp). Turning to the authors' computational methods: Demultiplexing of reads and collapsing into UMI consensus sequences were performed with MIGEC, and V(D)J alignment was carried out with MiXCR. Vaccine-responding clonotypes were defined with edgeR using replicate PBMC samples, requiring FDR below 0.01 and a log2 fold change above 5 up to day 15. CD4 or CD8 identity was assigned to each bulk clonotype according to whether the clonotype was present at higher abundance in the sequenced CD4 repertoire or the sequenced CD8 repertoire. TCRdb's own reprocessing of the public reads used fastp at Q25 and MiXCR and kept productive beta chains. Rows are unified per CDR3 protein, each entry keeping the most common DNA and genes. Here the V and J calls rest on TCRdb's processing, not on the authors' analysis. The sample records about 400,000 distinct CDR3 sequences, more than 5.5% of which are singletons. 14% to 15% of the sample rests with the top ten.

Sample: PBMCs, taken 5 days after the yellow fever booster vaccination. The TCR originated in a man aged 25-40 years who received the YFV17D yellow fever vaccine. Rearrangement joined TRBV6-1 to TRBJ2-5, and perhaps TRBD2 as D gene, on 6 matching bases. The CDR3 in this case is CASRREVEETQYF. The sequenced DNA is TGTGCCAGCAGGCGGGAAGTCGAGGAGACCCAGTACTTC.